This TCR beta chain stems from a study of cytomegalovirus exposure and HLA in healthy donors. On the study more broadly: Clustering assigned approximately 78% of the approximately 400 genotyped donors to the Caucasian-associated ancestry cluster.

Comments on this clone: The antigen is not known.

In germline, CDR1 is MGHRA, CDR2 YSYEKL. V gave up 3 bases and J gave up 8 bases, with 14 bases separating them. The CDR3 is 15 amino acids. Primers for the PCR totalled 60 Vbeta and 13 Jbeta. Libraries were prepared by immunoSEQ multiplex PCR; TCRdb keeps only in-frame clonotypes and omits some of them. Here the sample spans about 150,000 clones, 65% to 85% being singletons. Findings of the study overall: Analysis was carried out at a later point, and it linked a missense DCLRE1C variant to TCR beta V- and J-gene trimming.

The sample taken for sequencing was PBMCs. The TCR comes from a woman in her forties in good health and CMV-seropositive. The chain couples TRBV4-1 to TRBJ1-6; the D gene is possibly TRBD1 (5 bases). CDR3 residues: CASSHGGLRDSPLHF. CDR3 nucleotides: TGCGCCAGCAGCCATGGGGGACTTAGGGATTCACCCCTCCACTTT.